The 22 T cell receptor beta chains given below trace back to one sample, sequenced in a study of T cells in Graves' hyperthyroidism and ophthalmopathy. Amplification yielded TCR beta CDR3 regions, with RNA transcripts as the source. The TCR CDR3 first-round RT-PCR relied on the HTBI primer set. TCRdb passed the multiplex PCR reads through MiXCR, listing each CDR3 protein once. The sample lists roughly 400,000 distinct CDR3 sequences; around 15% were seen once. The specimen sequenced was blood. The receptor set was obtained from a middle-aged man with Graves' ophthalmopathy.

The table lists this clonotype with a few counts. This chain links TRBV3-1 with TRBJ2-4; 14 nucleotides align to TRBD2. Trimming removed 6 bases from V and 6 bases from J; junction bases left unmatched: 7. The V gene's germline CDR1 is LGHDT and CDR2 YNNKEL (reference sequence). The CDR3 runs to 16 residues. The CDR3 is CASSQTSGGGANIQYF. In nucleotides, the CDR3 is TGTGCCAGCAGTCAGACTAGCGGGGGGGGGGCAAACATTCAGTACTTC.

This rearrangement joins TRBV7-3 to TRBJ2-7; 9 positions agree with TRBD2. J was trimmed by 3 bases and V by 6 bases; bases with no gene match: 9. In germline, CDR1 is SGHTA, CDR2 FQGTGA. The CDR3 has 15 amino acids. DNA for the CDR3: TGTGCCAGCAGTAAAACTAGCGGGCTATACTACGAGCAGTACTTC. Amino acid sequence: CASSKTSGLYYEQYF.

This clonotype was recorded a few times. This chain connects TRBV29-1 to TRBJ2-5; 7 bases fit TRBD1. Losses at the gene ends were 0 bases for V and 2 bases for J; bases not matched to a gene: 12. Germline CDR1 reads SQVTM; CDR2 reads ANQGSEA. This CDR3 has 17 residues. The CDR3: CSVEDPSGQVGQETQYF. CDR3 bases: TGCAGCGTTGAAGATCCGAGCGGACAGGTGGGACAAGAGACCCAGTACTTC.

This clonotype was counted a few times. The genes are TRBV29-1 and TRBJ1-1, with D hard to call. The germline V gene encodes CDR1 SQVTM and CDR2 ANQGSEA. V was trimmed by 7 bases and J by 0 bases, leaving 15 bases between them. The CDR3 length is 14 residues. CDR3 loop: CSGKAASMNTEAFF. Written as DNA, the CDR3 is TGCAGCGGAAAGGCGGCATCGATGAACACTGAAGCTTTCTTT.

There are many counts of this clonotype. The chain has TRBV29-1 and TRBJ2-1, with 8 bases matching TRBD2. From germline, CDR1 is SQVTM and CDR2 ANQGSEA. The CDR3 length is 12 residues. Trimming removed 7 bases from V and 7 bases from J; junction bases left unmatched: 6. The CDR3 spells CSGGSGSNEQFF. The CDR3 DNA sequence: TGCAGCGGAGGAAGCGGGAGTAATGAGCAGTTCTTC.

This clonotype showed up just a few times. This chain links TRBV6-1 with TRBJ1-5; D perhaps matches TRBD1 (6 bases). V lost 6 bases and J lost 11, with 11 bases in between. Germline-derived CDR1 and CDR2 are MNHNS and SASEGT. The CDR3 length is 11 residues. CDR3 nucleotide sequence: TGTGCCAGCAGCCAGGGGACGTCCCAGCATTTT. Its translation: CASSQGTSQHF.

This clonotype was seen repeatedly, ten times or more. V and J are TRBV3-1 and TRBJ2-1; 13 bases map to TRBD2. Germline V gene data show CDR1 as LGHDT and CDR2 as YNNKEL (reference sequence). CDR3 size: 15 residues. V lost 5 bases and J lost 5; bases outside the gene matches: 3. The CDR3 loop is CASSGGTSGNNEQFF. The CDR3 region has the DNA TGTGCCAGCAGCGGAGGGACTAGCGGGAACAATGAGCAGTTCTTC.

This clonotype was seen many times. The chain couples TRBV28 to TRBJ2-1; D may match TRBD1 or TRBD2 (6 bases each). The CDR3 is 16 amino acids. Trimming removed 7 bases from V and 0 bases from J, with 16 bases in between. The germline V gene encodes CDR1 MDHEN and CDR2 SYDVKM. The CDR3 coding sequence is TGTGCCAGCACCGGGGGCGTAGCGAGCTCCTACAATGAGCAGTTCTTC. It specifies CASTGGVASSYNEQFF. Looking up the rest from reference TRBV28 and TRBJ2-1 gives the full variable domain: DVKVTQSSRYLVKRTGEKVFLECVQDMDHENMFWYRQDPGLGLRLIYFSYDVKMKEKGDIPEGYSVSREKKERFSLILESASTNQTSMYLCASTGGVASSYNEQFFGPGTRLTVL.

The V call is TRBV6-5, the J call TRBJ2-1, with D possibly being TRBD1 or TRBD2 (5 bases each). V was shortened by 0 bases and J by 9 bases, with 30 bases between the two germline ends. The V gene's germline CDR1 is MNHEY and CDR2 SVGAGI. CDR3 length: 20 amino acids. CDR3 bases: TGTGCCAGCAGTTACTCGACCAGGACGGGACGCCCCCGCGCCCCCTCTGAGCAGTTCTTC. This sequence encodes CASSYSTRTGRPRAPSEQFF.

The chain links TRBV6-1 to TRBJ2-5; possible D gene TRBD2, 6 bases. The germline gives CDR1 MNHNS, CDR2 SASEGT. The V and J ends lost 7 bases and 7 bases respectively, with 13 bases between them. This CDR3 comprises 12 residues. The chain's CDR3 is CASTGGMGTQYF. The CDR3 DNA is TGTGCCAGCACCGGCGGGATGGGGACCCAGTACTTC.

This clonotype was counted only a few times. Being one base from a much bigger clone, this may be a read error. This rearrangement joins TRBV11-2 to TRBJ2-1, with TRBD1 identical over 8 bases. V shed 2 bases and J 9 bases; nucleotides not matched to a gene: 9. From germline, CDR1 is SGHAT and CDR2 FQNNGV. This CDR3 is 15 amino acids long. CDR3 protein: CASSLNPGQDSEQFF. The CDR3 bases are TGTGCCAGCAGCTTAAACCCGGGACAGGACAGTGAGCAGTTCTTC. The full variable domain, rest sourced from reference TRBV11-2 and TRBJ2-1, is EAGVAQSPRYKIIEKRQSVAFWCNPISGHATLYWYQQILGQGPKLLIQFQNNGVVDDSQLPKDRFSAERLKGVDSTLKIQPAKLEDSAVYLCASSLNPGQDSEQFFGPGTRLTVL.

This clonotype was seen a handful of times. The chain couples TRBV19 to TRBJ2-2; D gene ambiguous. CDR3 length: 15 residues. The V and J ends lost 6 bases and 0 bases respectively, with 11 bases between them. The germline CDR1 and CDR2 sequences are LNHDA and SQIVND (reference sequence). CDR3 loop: CASRLTASNTGELFF. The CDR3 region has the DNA TGTGCCAGTAGGTTAACAGCTTCGAACACCGGGGAGCTGTTTTTT.

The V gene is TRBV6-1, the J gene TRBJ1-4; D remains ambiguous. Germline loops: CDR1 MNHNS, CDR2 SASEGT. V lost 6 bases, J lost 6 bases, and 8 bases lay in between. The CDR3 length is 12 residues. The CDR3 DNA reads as TGTGCCAGCAGCTATAGAGATGAAAAACTGTTTTTT. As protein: CASSYRDEKLFF.

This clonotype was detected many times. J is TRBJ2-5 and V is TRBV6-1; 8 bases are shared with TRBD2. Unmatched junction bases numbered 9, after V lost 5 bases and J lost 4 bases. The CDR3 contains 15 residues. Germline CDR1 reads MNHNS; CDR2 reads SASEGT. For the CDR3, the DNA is TGTGCCAGCAGTCCCCGGGGGGCGGGAGGAGAGACCCAGTACTTC. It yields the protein CASSPRGAGGETQYF.

The CDR3 DNA reads as TGTGCCAGCAGCTTAAGGACAGGACTTCGGGGCTACACCTTC. Its protein product is CASSLRTGLRGYTF. The chain couples TRBV3-1 to TRBJ1-2, with 7 positions matching TRBD1. This CDR3 has 14 residues. Germline CDR1 reads LGHDT; CDR2 reads YNNKEL (reference sequence). J was trimmed by 8 bases and V by 5 bases; bases with no gene match: 11. The full variable domain, completed using reference TRBV3-1 and TRBJ1-2, is DTAVSQTPKYLVTQMGNDKSIKCEQNLGHDTMYWYKQDSKKFLKIMFSYNNKELIINETVPNRFSPKSPDKAHLNLHINSLELGDSAVYFCASSLRTGLRGYTFGSGTRLTVV.

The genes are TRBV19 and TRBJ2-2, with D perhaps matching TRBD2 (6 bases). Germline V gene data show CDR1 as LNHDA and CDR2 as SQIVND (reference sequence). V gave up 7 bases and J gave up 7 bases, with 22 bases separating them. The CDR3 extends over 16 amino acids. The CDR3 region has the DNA TGTGCCAGTACATCCCGGGGGTGGGAAAGAGGCGGGGAGCTGTTTTTT. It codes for CASTSRGWERGGELFF.

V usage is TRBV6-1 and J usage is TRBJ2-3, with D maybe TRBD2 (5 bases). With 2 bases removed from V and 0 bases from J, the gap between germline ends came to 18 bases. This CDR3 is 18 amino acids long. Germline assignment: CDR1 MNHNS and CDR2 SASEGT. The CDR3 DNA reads TGTGCCAGCAGTGAATTATTCAAGCGGAGAGCCAGCACAGATACGCAGTATTTT. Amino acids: CASSELFKRRASTDTQYF.

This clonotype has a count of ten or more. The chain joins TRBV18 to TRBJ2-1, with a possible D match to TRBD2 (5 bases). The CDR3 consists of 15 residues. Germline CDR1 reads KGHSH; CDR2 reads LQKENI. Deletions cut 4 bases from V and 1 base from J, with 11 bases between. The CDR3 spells CASSRPRGSYNEQFF. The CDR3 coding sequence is TGTGCCAGCTCACGCCCCCGAGGGTCCTACAATGAGCAGTTCTTC. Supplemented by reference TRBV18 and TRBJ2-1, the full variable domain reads NAGVMQNPRHLVRRRGQEARLRCSPMKGHSHVYWYRQLPEEGLKFMVYLQKENIIDESGMPKERFSAEFPKEGPSILRIQQVVRGDSAAYFCASSRPRGSYNEQFFGPGTRLTVL.

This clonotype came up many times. In nucleotides, the CDR3 is TGTGCCAGCAGTTTAGTCCCGGGAAGCTCCTACGAGCAGTACTTC. The encoded protein is CASSLVPGSSYEQYF. The chain uses TRBV12-3 or TRBV12-4 and TRBJ2-7; a possible D gene is TRBD2 (5 bases). The CDR3 loop spans 15 amino acids. V dropped 1 base and J dropped 0 bases, with 10 bases sitting between them.

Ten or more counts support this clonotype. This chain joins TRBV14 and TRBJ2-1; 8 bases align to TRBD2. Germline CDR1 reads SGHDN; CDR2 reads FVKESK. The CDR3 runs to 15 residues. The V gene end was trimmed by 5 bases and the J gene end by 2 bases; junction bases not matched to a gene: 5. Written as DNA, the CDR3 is TGTGCCAGCAGCGCAGCGGGAGCCGCCTACAATGAGCAGTTCTTC. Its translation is CASSAAGAAYNEQFF.

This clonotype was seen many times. The CDR3 loop reads CASSDPNNEQFF. The CDR3 DNA reads TGTGCCAGCAGTGACCCTAATAATGAGCAGTTCTTC. The chain has TRBV6-1 and TRBJ2-1; D ambiguous. CDR3 length equals 12 residues. Trimming took 3 bases from V and 7 from J, leaving 7 bases between them. CDR1 and CDR2 (germline): MNHNS, SASEGT.

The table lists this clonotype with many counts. CDR3 protein: CSVSGGTSYEQYF. CDR3 nucleotide sequence: TGCAGCGTTTCGGGGGGAACGTCCTACGAGCAGTACTTC. The genes are TRBV29-1 and TRBJ2-7, with TRBD2 matching 7 bases. V lost 5 bases and J lost 1; bases outside the gene matches: 5. The germline gives CDR1 SQVTM, CDR2 ANQGSEA. This CDR3 is 13 amino acids long.